This is a list of T cell receptor beta chains from one sample in a study of CD8+ T cells in alopecia areata. TCRdb's copy holds only in-frame clones and misses some; the assay was immunoSEQ multiplex PCR. The profile shows 150,000 to 200,000 clones, 64% of them singletons. Specimen: CD4+ T cells sorted from blood, collected around week 49, from a patient treated with tofacitinib. Receptors originate from a human donor with alopecia areata. Each CDR3 is given with its conserved first and last residue. The D gene is left open where the match is weak. Rows give clone size only sometimes, using once, few, many, or a class for an expanded clone.

d_call: TRBD2
clone_size: NA
v_call: TRBV7-3
j_call: TRBJ2-3
cdr3_aa: CASSLMASGGSDTQYF
cdr3_nt: TGTGCCAGCAGCTTAATGGCTAGCGGGGGGTCAGATACGCAGTATTTT

d_call: TRBD1
clone_size: NA
v_call: TRBV30
j_call: TRBJ1-2
cdr3_aa: CAWGRQGPYTF
cdr3_nt: TGTGCCTGGGGGAGACAGGGACCCTACACCTTC

d_call: TRBD1
clone_size: NA
v_call: TRBV6-5
j_call: TRBJ2-7
cdr3_aa: CASRGNRGHEQYF
cdr3_nt: TGTGCCAGCAGAGGGAACAGGGGGCACGAGCAGTACTTC

d_call: NA
clone_size: NA
v_call: TRBV10-3
j_call: TRBJ1-1
cdr3_aa: CAIKGLLNTEAFF
cdr3_nt: TGTGCCATCAAGGGACTCTTGAACACTGAAGCTTTCTTT

d_call: NA
clone_size: few
v_call: TRBV29-1
j_call: TRBJ1-1
cdr3_aa: CSVERRMNTEAFF
cdr3_nt: TGCAGCGTTGAGCGGAGAATGAACACTGAAGCTTTCTTT

d_call: NA
clone_size: NA
v_call: TRBV5-1
j_call: TRBJ1-1
cdr3_aa: CASNRDEDTEAFF
cdr3_nt: TGCGCCAGCAATCGGGATGAGGACACTGAAGCTTTCTTT

d_call: TRBD1
clone_size: many
v_call: TRBV2
j_call: TRBJ2-6
cdr3_aa: CASRADRVPSGANVLTF
cdr3_nt: TGTGCCAGCAGAGCAGACAGGGTCCCCTCTGGGGCCAACGTCCTGACTTTC

d_call: NA
clone_size: NA
v_call: TRBV27
j_call: TRBJ2-1
cdr3_aa: CASSLSRGNEQFF
cdr3_nt: TGTGCCAGCAGTTTGTCGCGGGGCAATGAGCAGTTCTTC

d_call: NA
clone_size: few
v_call: TRBV5-6
j_call: TRBJ1-3
cdr3_aa: CASSSANRYGNTIYF
cdr3_nt: TGTGCCAGCAGCTCCGCAAACCGATACGGAAACACCATATATTTT

d_call: NA
clone_size: few
v_call: TRBV11-1
j_call: TRBJ1-3
cdr3_aa: CASSPGVTGNTIYF
cdr3_nt: TGTGCCAGCAGCCCAGGGGTAACTGGAAACACCATATATTTT

d_call: NA
clone_size: NA
v_call: TRBV5-1
j_call: TRBJ1-6
cdr3_aa: CASSLSQGNSPLHF
cdr3_nt: TGCGCCAGCAGCCTCTCTCAGGGGAATTCACCCCTCCACTTT

d_call: TRBD1
clone_size: NA
v_call: TRBV30
j_call: TRBJ2-7
cdr3_aa: CAWSPMTGDLYEQYF
cdr3_nt: TGTGCCTGGAGTCCTATGACAGGGGATCTCTACGAGCAGTACTTC

d_call: NA
clone_size: NA
v_call: TRBV6-6
j_call: TRBJ1-6
cdr3_aa: CASSYQGDKDSPLHF
cdr3_nt: TGTGCCAGCAGTTACCAGGGAGATAAGGATTCACCCCTCCACTTT

d_call: TRBD2
clone_size: NA
v_call: TRBV5-1
j_call: TRBJ2-5
cdr3_aa: CASSLMTSGGTQETQYF
cdr3_nt: TGCGCCAGCAGCTTGATGACTAGCGGGGGGACTCAAGAGACCCAGTACTTC

d_call: NA
clone_size: NA
v_call: TRBV10-2
j_call: TRBJ1-1
cdr3_aa: CASKVPENTEAFF
cdr3_nt: TGCGCCAGCAAAGTCCCCGAGAACACTGAAGCTTTCTTT

d_call: NA
clone_size: NA
v_call: TRBV4-1
j_call: TRBJ1-1
cdr3_aa: CASSQDLGGHTEAFF
cdr3_nt: TGCGCCAGCAGCCAAGATTTAGGCGGGCACACTGAAGCTTTCTTT

d_call: NA
clone_size: NA
v_call: TRBV7-2
j_call: TRBJ1-1
cdr3_aa: CASSPNGGLNTEAFF
cdr3_nt: TGTGCCAGCAGCCCCAATGGGGGGTTGAACACTGAAGCTTTCTTT

d_call: NA
clone_size: few
v_call: TRBV2
j_call: TRBJ2-3
cdr3_aa: CASSYSDSTDTQYF
cdr3_nt: TGTGCCAGCAGTTATTCGGACAGCACAGATACGCAGTATTTT

d_call: TRBD1
clone_size: few
v_call: TRBV6-1
j_call: TRBJ2-7
cdr3_aa: CASSESQGAHEQYF
cdr3_nt: TGTGCCAGCAGTGAAAGCCAGGGGGCCCACGAGCAGTACTTC

d_call: NA
clone_size: NA
v_call: TRBV29-1
j_call: TRBJ1-1
cdr3_aa: CSGLDSPGGMNTEAFF
cdr3_nt: TGCAGCGGACTGGACTCACCGGGGGGTATGAACACTGAAGCTTTCTTT

d_call: NA
clone_size: NA
v_call: TRBV29-1
j_call: TRBJ1-2
cdr3_aa: CSVEGSAGGYTF
cdr3_nt: TGCAGCGTTGAAGGGTCCGCGGGGGGCTACACCTTC

d_call: TRBD1
clone_size: NA
v_call: TRBV5-1
j_call: TRBJ2-7
cdr3_aa: CASSSPRDRQPYYEQYF
cdr3_nt: TGCGCCAGCAGCTCGCCCCGGGACAGGCAACCCTACTACGAGCAGTACTTC

d_call: NA
clone_size: NA
v_call: TRBV9
j_call: TRBJ2-5
cdr3_aa: CASSPRQDTQETQYF
cdr3_nt: TGTGCCAGCAGCCCCCGACAGGACACGCAAGAGACCCAGTACTTC